Below are 21 T cell receptor beta chains sequenced from a single sample in a study of T cells after yellow fever vaccination. Using its own MiXCR run on the 5' RACE reads, TCRdb lists one record per CDR3 protein. Here the sample spans about 300,000 distinct CDR3 sequences, 7.5% to 9% being singletons. Sample: CD4+ T cells sorted from PBMCs, taken 5 days after the yellow fever booster vaccination. The source is a man aged 18 to 30 who received the YFV17D yellow fever vaccine.

This clonotype was seen a few times. The chain joins TRBV6-5 to TRBJ2-7, with 9 bases identical to TRBD2. This CDR3 spans 13 amino acids. Germline lookup yields CDR1 MNHEY and CDR2 SVGAGI. V dropped 6 bases and J dropped 4; count of bases not matched to a gene: 4. The CDR3 loop reads CASSPTSGYEQYV. CDR3 coding DNA: TGTGCCAGCAGCCCGACTAGCGGATACGAGCAGTACGTC.

This clonotype has more than one count but fewer than ten. The chain carries TRBV20-1 and TRBJ1-1; 7 positions agree with TRBD1. V trimming: 4 bases; J trimming: 10 bases; junction bases outside the gene matches: 15. Germline lookup yields CDR1 DFQATT and CDR2 SNEGSKA (reference sequence). The CDR3 is made up of 14 amino acids. The CDR3 loop is CSATPPRQGPRAFF. The CDR3 DNA reads TGCAGTGCTACTCCCCCTAGACAGGGACCACGAGCTTTCTTT.

The J gene is TRBJ1-2, the V gene TRBV5-1; 9 bases fit TRBD1. J gave up 0 bases and V 4 bases, and 7 bases lay outside the gene matches. The CDR3 runs 16 residues. Germline V gene lookup returns CDR1 SGHRS and CDR2 YFSETQ. The CDR3 coding sequence is TGCGCCAGCAGCCTTGGACAGGGGATCTCTAACTATGGCTACACCTTC. It encodes CASSLGQGISNYGYTF.

This clonotype occurred a few times. The V gene is TRBV12-5, the J gene TRBJ2-3; perhaps TRBD1 as D (5 bases). Germline V lookup: CDR1 LGHNT, CDR2 FRNRAP. This CDR3 contains 20 residues. Trimming pared 1 base from V and 5 bases from J, leaving 28 bases between. CDR3 bases: TGTGCTAGTGGTTTGGCCCTCCGACAAGGGATCAAGCCTAGGGGAGATACGCAGTATTTT. It codes for CASGLALRQGIKPRGDTQYF. The full variable domain, in which reference TRBV12-5 and TRBJ2-3 provide the parts outside the CDR3, is DARVTQTPRHKVTEMGQEVTMRCQPILGHNTVFWYRQTMMQGLELLAYFRNRAPLDDSGMPKDRFSAEMPDATLATLKIQPSEPRDSAVYFCASGLALRQGIKPRGDTQYFGPGTRLTVL.

There are a few counts of this clonotype. The rearrangement uses TRBV27 and TRBJ2-5, with 10 bases lining up with TRBD2. Germline V gives CDR1 MNHEY, CDR2 SMNVEV (reference sequence). The CDR3 spans 17 residues. V shed 6 bases, J shed 4 bases, and the junction held 14 bases outside the gene matches. The CDR3 sequence is CASRPNGAGGPRETQYF. CDR3 sequence (DNA): TGTGCCAGCAGGCCCAACGGAGCGGGGGGGCCAAGAGAGACCCAGTACTTC.

The chain recombines TRBV20-1 with TRBJ1-5, with D perhaps matching TRBD1 (6 bases). V was shortened by 6 bases and J by 2 bases, with 11 bases between the two germline ends. The germline V gene has CDR1 DFQATT and CDR2 SNEGSKA (reference sequence). This CDR3 is 13 amino acids long. CDR3 coding DNA: TGCAGTGCCCTAGGGGGGGGCAATCAGCCCCAGCATTTT. This encodes CSALGGGNQPQHF.

The chain couples TRBV2 to TRBJ1-6; no firm D call. CDR3 length: 16 residues. The V and J ends lost 4 bases and 5 bases respectively, with 15 bases between them. Germline CDR1 SNHLY, CDR2 FYNNEI. The CDR3 sequence: CASSGNGPADNSPLHF. CDR3 nucleotide sequence: TGTGCCAGCAGTGGAAATGGGCCAGCCGATAATTCACCCCTCCACTTT.

This clonotype was found many times. J is TRBJ1-5 and V is TRBV6-5; 11 positions agree with TRBD1. Germline CDR1 MNHEY, CDR2 SVGAGI. This CDR3 is built from 15 residues. Trimming cost V 5 bases and J 7 bases; bases outside gene matches: 7. The CDR3 reads CASSTGTGGRQPQHF. In DNA form, the CDR3 reads TGTGCCAGCAGTACGGGGACAGGGGGGAGGCAGCCCCAGCATTTT.

This clonotype has more than one count but fewer than ten. The junction departs from germline at one end; a sequencing error may be responsible. The chain recombines TRBV4-3 with TRBJ2-4; D is perhaps TRBD2 (6 bases). CDR1 is LGHNA and CDR2 is YSLEER in the germline V gene. The CDR3 extends over 18 amino acids. The CDR3 sequence: CASSPQWGREVGKNVQYF. In DNA, the CDR3 is TGCGCCAGCAGCCCCCAGTGGGGAAGGGAGGTCGGCAAAAACGTTCAGTACTTC.

This chain connects TRBV4-1 to TRBJ1-2, with D hard to call. The CDR3 has 15 residues. From germline, CDR1 is MGHRA and CDR2 YSYEKL. Between the trimmed V and J ends, which lost 0 bases and 0 bases, there was a span of 8 bases. CDR3 sequence (DNA): TGCGCCAGCAGCCAAGATCCCCCCTCTAACTATGGCTACACCTTC. As protein: CASSQDPPSNYGYTF.

V gene TRBV5-8 combines with J gene TRBJ1-4, with D possibly matching TRBD1 (6 bases). CDR3 length equals 16 residues. V shed 6 bases and J shed 4 bases, with 19 bases lying between them. Germline CDR1 SGHTS, CDR2 YDEGEE. CDR3 sequence reads: CASTSGGQPFNEKLFF. CDR3 in DNA: TGTGCCAGCACCTCGGGTGGACAGCCGTTTAATGAAAAACTGTTTTTT.

This clonotype was counted between two and nine times. The chain is built from TRBV5-4 and TRBJ2-3; D is unresolved. From germline, CDR1 is SGHNT and CDR2 YYREEE (reference sequence). V lost 5 bases and J 2 bases, leaving 15 bases between the germline ends. The CDR3 contains 15 residues. CDR3 sequence (DNA): TGTGCCAGCAGATTCGACCTTATCCACACAGATACGCAGTATTTT. Translated, it gives CASRFDLIHTDTQYF.

V and J are TRBV6-2 or TRBV6-3 and TRBJ2-1, with D perhaps matching TRBD2 (7 bases). Germline V lookup: CDR1 MNHEY, CDR2 SVGEGT. The length of the CDR3 is 13 residues. The ends were cut back, 7 bases at V and 8 bases at J, with 15 bases in the middle. The CDR3 loop is CASTFGGAYEQFF. DNA for the CDR3: TGTGCCAGCACCTTTGGGGGGGCTTATGAGCAGTTCTTC.

The chain carries TRBV4-3 and TRBJ2-7; a weak D match, TRBD2 (6 bases). The V gene lost 1 base and the J gene lost 6 bases, with 16 bases spanning the gap. CDR3 length equals 15 residues. Germline CDR1 reads LGHNA; CDR2 reads YSLEER. CDR3 DNA: TGCGCCAGCAGCCAAGCCCGGGGGTGGCCGTCCGAGCAGTACTTC. Protein sequence: CASSQARGWPSEQYF.

The rearrangement links TRBV19 to TRBJ1-5; tentatively, D is TRBD1 (5 bases). Looked up from germline, CDR1 is LNHDA and CDR2 is SQIVND (reference sequence). The ends were cut back, 7 bases at V and 6 bases at J, with 13 bases in the middle. This CDR3 spans 13 amino acids. Written as DNA, the CDR3 is TGTGCCAGTACGGGGCAGGGCGGTCAGCCCCAGCATTTT. This translates into CASTGQGGQPQHF.

This clonotype showed up many times. The chain combines TRBV20-1 with TRBJ1-1; D perhaps matches TRBD1 (5 bases). The CDR3 extends over 14 amino acids. Germline V gene lookup returns CDR1 DFQATT and CDR2 SNEGSKA (reference sequence). Trimming shortened V by 7 bases and J by 5 bases, and 20 bases separated the two germline ends. This CDR3 is CSGRDGGQWTEAFF. The CDR3 DNA sequence: TGCAGTGGCAGGGACGGCGGCCAATGGACTGAAGCTTTCTTT.

This clonotype was detected only a few times. The V and J genes are TRBV21-1 and TRBJ1-2; TRBD1 was called by the table and not checked on the DNA. TRBV21-1 is a listed pseudogene. The CDR3 spans 15 residues. CDR3 protein: CASSKVSRGEDGYTF. In DNA, the CDR3 is TGTGCCAGCAGCAAAGTTTCCAGGGGTGAGGATGGCTACACCTTC.

The sample holds many counts of this clonotype. The chain has TRBV5-1 and TRBJ2-2; D perhaps matches TRBD1 (6 bases). V was shortened by 3 bases and J by 6 bases, with 12 bases between the two germline ends. The CDR3 sequence is 14 residues long. Per the germline V gene, CDR1 is SGHRS and CDR2 is YFSETQ. The CDR3 here is CASSYQQGSGELFF. CDR3 DNA: TGCGCCAGCAGCTACCAACAGGGCTCCGGGGAGCTGTTTTTT.

There are a few counts of this clonotype. J is TRBJ2-1 and V is TRBV7-8; perhaps TRBD1 as D (6 bases). CDR3 length: 13 residues. V dropped 1 base and J dropped 7 bases, with 8 bases sitting between them. CDR1 is SGHVS, CDR2 FQNEAQ, per germline. The CDR3 loop is CASSLDRANEQFF. CDR3 nucleotide sequence: TGTGCCAGCAGCTTAGACAGGGCGAATGAGCAGTTCTTC.

This clonotype appeared a few times. The CDR3 protein is CSASPDSLWHTQYF. In DNA, the CDR3 is TGCAGTGCTAGCCCGGACAGTCTTTGGCATACGCAGTATTTT. This sequence joins TRBV20-1 and TRBJ2-3; D might be TRBD1 (6 bases). Germline V gene data show CDR1 as DFQATT and CDR2 as SNEGSKA (reference sequence). The CDR3 runs 14 residues. The ends were cut back, 3 bases at V and 7 bases at J, with 17 bases in the middle.

The chain combines TRBV10-3 with TRBJ1-2; D uncertain. Germline assignment: CDR1 ENHRY and CDR2 SYGVKD. The CDR3 has 14 residues. Trimming took 2 bases from V and 4 from J, leaving 11 bases between them. CDR3 sequence: CAISEPVTPYGYTF. CDR3 bases: TGTGCCATCAGTGAGCCGGTGACACCCTATGGCTACACCTTC.